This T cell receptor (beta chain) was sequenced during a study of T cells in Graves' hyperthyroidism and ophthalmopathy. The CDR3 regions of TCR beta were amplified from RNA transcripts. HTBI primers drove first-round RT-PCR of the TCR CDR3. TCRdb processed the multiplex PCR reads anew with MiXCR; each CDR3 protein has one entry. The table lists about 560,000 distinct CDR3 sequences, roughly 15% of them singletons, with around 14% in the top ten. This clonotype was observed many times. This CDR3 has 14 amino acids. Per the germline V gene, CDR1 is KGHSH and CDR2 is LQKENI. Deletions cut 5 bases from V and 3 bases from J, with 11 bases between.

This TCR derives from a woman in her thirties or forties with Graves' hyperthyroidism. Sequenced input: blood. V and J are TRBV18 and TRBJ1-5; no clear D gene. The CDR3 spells CASSSGVLNQPQHF. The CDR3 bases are TGTGCCAGCTCAAGCGGAGTTCTCAATCAGCCCCAGCATTTT.